These 32 T cell receptor beta chains share one sample of origin, sequenced in a study of cytomegalovirus exposure and HLA in healthy donors. Vbeta (60) and Jbeta (13) primers were used in the PCR. Sequenced by immunoSEQ multiplex PCR; TCRdb stores in-frame clones only, minus some. The data show 160,000 or so clones, over 60% seen once. Sample: PBMCs. The origin of the receptors is a man aged 40-50 years in good health and CMV-seropositive.

This chain joins TRBV18 and TRBJ2-7; unclear D gene. Germline V CDR1 and CDR2: KGHSH, LQKENI. V was trimmed by 3 bases and J by 6 bases, leaving 9 bases between them. The CDR3 spans 12 residues. This CDR3 is CASSPSVVEQYF. Written as DNA, the CDR3 is TGTGCCAGCTCACCGTCGGTAGTCGAGCAGTACTTC.

The CDR3 here is CASSSEPGYQWEKLFF. The CDR3 nucleotides read TGTGCCAGTAGTTCCGAGCCGGGGTACCAATGGGAAAAACTGTTTTTT. This sequence joins TRBV19 and TRBJ1-4; D call uncertain. This CDR3 has 16 amino acids. Per the germline V gene, CDR1 is LNHDA and CDR2 is SQIVND (reference sequence). The V gene lost 5 bases and the J gene lost 8 bases, with 21 bases spanning the gap.

This clone was seen a few times. V is TRBV1 and J is TRBJ2-1; TRBD2, the table's D call, lacks a check against the DNA. TRBV1 is a pseudogene locus. The CDR3 totals 19 residues. The CDR3 nucleotides read TGCACCAGCAGCCCTTGGACTAGCGGGAGGGGGGGGCTATACAATGAGCAGTTCTTC. Protein product: CTSSPWTSGRGGLYNEQFF.

The genes are TRBV5-1 and TRBJ2-2, with a possible D match to TRBD1 (6 bases). The germline CDR1 and CDR2 sequences are SGHRS and YFSETQ. With 3 bases removed from V and 0 bases from J, the gap between germline ends came to 12 bases. This CDR3 region has 16 residues. The chain's CDR3 is CASSSSGTPNTGELFF. DNA of the CDR3: TGCGCCAGCAGCTCGTCCGGGACACCGAACACCGGGGAGCTGTTTTTT.

The rearrangement joins TRBV9 to TRBJ2-1; possible D gene TRBD2, 6 bases. The germline CDR1 and CDR2 sequences are SGDLS and YYNGEE. V lost 0 bases and J lost 8, with 15 bases in between. The CDR3 contains 15 residues. CDR3 sequence: CASSVATMGGYEQFF. The CDR3 DNA reads TGTGCCAGCAGCGTAGCTACGATGGGGGGTTATGAGCAGTTCTTC.

The chain employs TRBV28 and TRBJ2-7, with TRBD1 as a possible D gene (6 bases). Deletions cut 4 bases from V and 2 bases from J, with 24 bases between. The length of the CDR3 is 18 residues. Germline loops: CDR1 MDHEN, CDR2 SYDVKM. Written as DNA, the CDR3 is TGTGCCAGCAGTTCAATCAGTGGACAGTTCGGATCCCCCTACGAGCAGTACTTC. Its protein product is CASSSISGQFGSPYEQYF. Combining the CDR3 with reference TRBV28 and TRBJ2-7 gives the whole variable domain DVKVTQSSRYLVKRTGEKVFLECVQDMDHENMFWYRQDPGLGLRLIYFSYDVKMKEKGDIPEGYSVSREKKERFSLILESASTNQTSMYLCASSSISGQFGSPYEQYFGPGTRLTVT.

The chain employs TRBV5-4 and TRBJ1-1; D is undetermined. The V and J ends lost 5 bases and 0 bases respectively, with 11 bases between them. Looked up from germline, CDR1 is SGHNT and CDR2 is YYREEE (reference sequence). The CDR3 has 14 amino acids. The CDR3: CASRPEAMNTEAFF. In nucleotides, the CDR3 is TGTGCCAGCAGGCCTGAGGCTATGAACACTGAAGCTTTCTTT.

This chain joins TRBV28 and TRBJ1-2; no clear D gene. V was pared by 4 bases and J by 6 bases, with 6 bases between. The germline V gene has CDR1 MDHEN and CDR2 SYDVKM. The CDR3 contains 11 residues. CDR3 sequence reads: CASSSVNGYTF. Written as DNA, the CDR3 is TGTGCCAGCAGTTCGGTTAATGGCTACACCTTC.

This chain uses TRBV7-2 with TRBJ1-3; 7 nucleotides match TRBD1. The CDR3 runs to 14 residues. CDR1 SGHTA and CDR2 FQGNSA come from the germline V gene. Trimming cost V 6 bases and J 4 bases; bases outside gene matches: 6. The DNA of the CDR3 is TGTGCCAGCAGGCCAGGGACAGTCGGAAACACCATATATTTT. It specifies CASRPGTVGNTIYF.

This clone was counted a single time. The rearrangement joins TRBV6-5 to TRBJ2-5; possible D gene TRBD2, 5 bases. The CDR3 spans 15 residues. Between the trimmed V and J ends, which lost 3 bases and 3 bases, there was a span of 14 bases. CDR1 is MNHEY, CDR2 SVGAGI, per germline. CDR3 protein: CASSYYQAGKETQYF. The CDR3 coding sequence is TGTGCCAGCAGTTATTATCAGGCGGGCAAAGAGACCCAGTACTTC.

The chain couples TRBV2 to TRBJ2-3, with 11 positions matching TRBD2. Per germline, CDR1 SNHLY and CDR2 FYNNEI. V lost 3 bases, J lost 1 base, and 6 bases stayed unmatched. This CDR3 contains 17 residues. This CDR3 reads CASSDPGTSGGTDTQYF. CDR3 DNA: TGTGCCAGCAGTGACCCCGGGACTAGCGGCGGCACAGATACGCAGTATTTT.

The chain has TRBV11-2 and TRBJ1-3; D is undetermined. Trimming stripped 5 bases from V and 0 bases from J, with 14 bases between. The CDR3 has 16 residues. Germline V gene lookup returns CDR1 SGHAT and CDR2 FQNNGV. This chain's CDR3 is CASSRSGLFSGNTIYF. The DNA of the CDR3 is TGTGCCAGCAGCCGATCGGGTTTATTCTCTGGAAACACCATATATTTT. The variable domain in full, completed from reference TRBV11-2 and TRBJ1-3, reads EAGVAQSPRYKIIEKRQSVAFWCNPISGHATLYWYQQILGQGPKLLIQFQNNGVVDDSQLPKDRFSAERLKGVDSTLKIQPAKLEDSAVYLCASSRSGLFSGNTIYFGEGSWLTVV.

The J gene is TRBJ2-7, the V gene TRBV11-3; 11 bases align to TRBD2. CDR3 length: 15 amino acids. From germline, CDR1 is SGHNT and CDR2 YENEEA. V lost 2 bases, J lost 4 bases, and 4 bases stayed unmatched. CDR3: CASSLMTSGIYEQYF. The CDR3 DNA sequence: TGTGCCAGCAGCTTAATGACTAGCGGGATTTACGAGCAGTACTTC. Together with reference TRBV11-3 and TRBJ2-7, the CDR3 gives the full variable domain: EAGVVQSPRYKIIEKKQPVAFWCNPISGHNTLYWYLQNLGQGPELLIRYENEEAVDDSQLPKDRFSAERLKGVDSTLKIQPAELGDSAVYLCASSLMTSGIYEQYFGPGTRLTVT.

This chain uses TRBV30 with TRBJ2-4; TRBD2 aligns across 9 bases. The length of the CDR3 is 15 residues. Germline CDR1 is GTSNPN and CDR2 is SVGIG (reference sequence). V trimming: 8 bases; J trimming: 1 base; junction bases outside the gene matches: 9. The CDR3 bases are TGTGCCGCGGAAGTGAGCGGGAGGGCCAAAAACATTCAGTACTTC. It translates to CAAEVSGRAKNIQYF.

This sequence joins TRBV9 and TRBJ2-7, with D maybe TRBD2 (5 bases). CDR1 is SGDLS, CDR2 YYNGEE, per germline. The CDR3 sequence is 15 residues long. Trimming took 4 bases from V and 7 from J, leaving 21 bases between them. In DNA, the CDR3 is TGTGCCAGCAGCTCCTTCTCGGACTCCCGAGGTGAGCAGTACTTC. It specifies CASSSFSDSRGEQYF.

A few counts support this clone. The J gene is TRBJ2-5, the V gene TRBV7-9; TRBD1 matches at 8 bases. The germline gives CDR1 SEHNR, CDR2 FQNEAQ (reference sequence). Trimming removed 5 bases from V and 5 bases from J; junction bases left unmatched: 7. The CDR3 has 14 residues. The CDR3 here is CASSLQGAEETQYF. CDR3 DNA sequence: TGTGCCAGCAGCCTGCAGGGGGCAGAGGAGACCCAGTACTTC.

The rearrangement joins TRBV5-1 to TRBJ2-1; D gene unclear. CDR3 length: 16 amino acids. Germline lookup yields CDR1 SGHRS and CDR2 YFSETQ. V dropped 0 bases and J dropped 4 bases, with 14 bases sitting between them. The CDR3 DNA is TGCGCCAGCAGCTTGGCCCTCGCGGCGTCGTACAATGAGCAGTTCTTC. Protein sequence: CASSLALAASYNEQFF.

This chain joins TRBV5-1 and TRBJ2-1; TRBD2 aligns across 8 bases. The germline CDR1 and CDR2 sequences are SGHRS and YFSETQ. J lost 4 bases, V lost 1 base, and 7 bases had no gene match. This CDR3 has 16 amino acids. CDR3 coding DNA: TGCGCCAGCAGCTTGTATGGCGGGAGGACATACAATGAGCAGTTCTTC. This codes for CASSLYGGRTYNEQFF.

The chain combines TRBV19 with TRBJ1-3, with TRBD1 matching over 7 bases. After removal of 6 bases from V and 2 bases from J, the junction contained 7 bases not matched to a gene. Germline V gene data show CDR1 as LNHDA and CDR2 as SQIVND (reference sequence). This CDR3 region has 15 residues. CDR3 coding DNA: TGTGCCAGTAGCCTCGGGACAGTTCCTGGAAACACCATATATTTT. Amino acid sequence: CASSLGTVPGNTIYF.

This clone came up once. This sequence joins TRBV5-1 and TRBJ2-3; weak D call: TRBD2 (6 bases). Trimming cost V 0 bases and J 6 bases, with 11 bases left between them. The CDR3 has 14 residues. Per the germline V gene, CDR1 is SGHRS and CDR2 is YFSETQ. The chain's CDR3 is CASSLAGTGDTQYF. The CDR3 nucleotides read TGCGCCAGCAGCTTGGCCGGGACTGGGGATACGCAGTATTTT.

The chain joins TRBV9 to TRBJ2-3; the match to TRBD2 covers 11 bases. Losses at the gene ends were 2 bases for V and 5 bases for J; bases not matched to a gene: 7. The V gene's germline CDR1 is SGDLS and CDR2 YYNGEE. There are 16 residues in the CDR3. The CDR3 nucleotides read TGTGCCAGCAGCGTCTCCGGGACTAGCGGTAGAGATACGCAGTATTTT. It specifies CASSVSGTSGRDTQYF.

V usage is TRBV5-1 and J usage is TRBJ2-2, with D possibly being TRBD2 (6 bases). CDR3 size: 16 residues. From germline, CDR1 is SGHRS and CDR2 YFSETQ. The V end was cut by 4 bases, the J end by 1 base, with 14 bases between. The CDR3 region has the DNA TGCGCCAGCAGCCCCGGTTTGGGGGGGAACACCGGGGAGCTGTTTTTT. Translating it yields CASSPGLGGNTGELFF.

The table lists this clone with a count of one. The chain carries TRBV28 and TRBJ1-4; TRBD1 matches 12 bases. The CDR3 consists of 17 residues. J was trimmed by 8 bases and V by 4 bases; bases with no gene match: 11. The germline CDR1 and CDR2 sequences are MDHEN and SYDVKM. The CDR3 sequence is CASSSPGTGGFREKLFF. CDR3 DNA sequence: TGTGCCAGCAGTTCACCCGGGACAGGGGGCTTTCGGGAAAAACTGTTTTTT.

The chain uses TRBV5-6 and TRBJ2-6; D may be TRBD2 (5 bases). Germline values: CDR1 SGHDT, CDR2 YYEEEE. The CDR3 covers 16 residues. V was pared by 5 bases and J by 1 base, with 13 bases between. As DNA, the CDR3 is TGTGCCAGCAGGTTCACCGGGGATTCTGGGGCCAACGTCCTGACTTTC. Its translation is CASRFTGDSGANVLTF.

The chain couples TRBV6-1 to TRBJ1-1, with 9 bases lining up with TRBD1. The CDR3 has 13 amino acids. V lost 9 bases to trimming and J lost 3 bases; unmatched junction nucleotides: 5. Germline V gene lookup returns CDR1 MNHNS and CDR2 SASEGT. DNA for the CDR3: TGTGCCAGTCACAGGGGGCAGGACACTGAAGCTTTCTTT. Translating gives CASHRGQDTEAFF.

The chain employs TRBV5-4 and TRBJ2-2, with D possibly TRBD1 on 5 matching bases. Germline CDR1 reads SGHNT; CDR2 reads YYREEE (reference sequence). This CDR3 contains 13 residues. V lost 4 bases, J lost 7 bases, and 11 bases lay in between. The CDR3 DNA reads as TGTGCCAGCAGCCAGCAGGGTTTCGGGGAGCTGTTTTTT. Encoded protein: CASSQQGFGELFF.

The chain carries TRBV15 and TRBJ2-5; D might be TRBD2 (6 bases). Germline V lookup: CDR1 LNHNV, CDR2 YYDKDF (reference sequence). V gave up 1 base and J gave up 5 bases, with 11 bases separating them. There are 14 residues in the CDR3. CDR3 sequence (DNA): TGTGCCACCAGCAGAGGGGCGGGATTGGAGACCCAGTACTTC. This gives the protein CATSRGAGLETQYF.

V usage is TRBV12-5 and J usage is TRBJ2-5; D is perhaps TRBD1 (6 bases). CDR3 length equals 16 residues. The V gene's germline CDR1 is LGHNT and CDR2 FRNRAP. Trimming pared 0 bases from V and 1 base from J, leaving 12 bases between. CDR3 residues: CASGLVLGRGQETQYF. CDR3 DNA sequence: TGTGCTAGTGGTTTGGTCTTGGGCAGGGGCCAAGAGACCCAGTACTTC. The full variable domain, with the rest looked up from reference TRBV12-5 and TRBJ2-5, is DARVTQTPRHKVTEMGQEVTMRCQPILGHNTVFWYRQTMMQGLELLAYFRNRAPLDDSGMPKDRFSAEMPDATLATLKIQPSEPRDSAVYFCASGLVLGRGQETQYFGPGTRLLVL.

V and J are TRBV29-1 and TRBJ2-7; TRBD1 is a possible D gene (5 bases). Germline V gene lookup returns CDR1 SQVTM and CDR2 ANQGSEA. This CDR3 is built from 13 residues. V was shortened by 7 bases and J by 4 bases, with 17 bases between the two germline ends. Here the CDR3 reads CSGADGAAYEQYF. The DNA for the CDR3 is TGCAGCGGGGCGGATGGGGCCGCGTACGAGCAGTACTTC.

The CDR3 DNA follows: TGTGCCAGCAGTTTTCATTCGAGCTCCTATAATTCACCCCTCCACTTT. It yields the protein CASSFHSSSYNSPLHF. The gene calls are TRBV6-5 and TRBJ1-6; D not certain. Germline V lookup: CDR1 MNHEY, CDR2 SVGAGI. V was trimmed by 4 bases and J by 0 bases, leaving 10 bases between them. The CDR3 contains 16 residues.

This chain connects TRBV5-8 to TRBJ2-7; 8 nucleotides agree with TRBD1. J lost 2 bases, V lost 4 bases, and 5 bases had no gene match. The CDR3 is 14 amino acids. Germline assignment: CDR1 SGHTS and CDR2 YDEGEE. The CDR3 loop is CASSRNRGAYEQYF. The CDR3 DNA reads TGTGCCAGCAGCAGGAACAGGGGGGCCTACGAGCAGTACTTC. Full variable domain (remainder filled in from reference TRBV5-8 and TRBJ2-7): EAGVTQSPTHLIKTRGQQATLRCSPISGHTSVYWYQQALGLGLQFLLWYDEGEERNRGNFPPRFSGRQFPNYSSELNVNALELEDSALYLCASSRNRGAYEQYFGPGTRLTVT.

The rearrangement joins TRBV5-6 to TRBJ1-3; the match to TRBD1 covers 9 bases. The CDR3 is 14 amino acids. J gave up 4 bases and V 3 bases, and 2 bases lay outside the gene matches. Germline CDR1 is SGHDT and CDR2 is YYEEEE. This CDR3 is CASSWGQGGNTIYF. The DNA for the CDR3 is TGTGCCAGCAGCTGGGGACAGGGAGGAAACACCATATATTTT.